The 26 T cell receptor beta chains below all came from one sample that was sequenced in a study of long-term antiretroviral therapy in people with HIV. Assay version v3.0 of immunoSEQ was used, and it was run at survey level. Some clones are missing from TCRdb's copy, which holds only in-frame ones; the method was immunoSEQ multiplex PCR. The sample consists of about 39,000 clones, 85% to 90% of them appearing once. The sample was unsorted PBMCs, taken 3.1 years after starting antiretroviral therapy. Every receptor here comes from a woman aged 45-65 years with HIV.

V usage is TRBV19 and J usage is TRBJ1-1, with 8 bases fitting TRBD1. The CDR3 length is 17 residues. Germline assignment: CDR1 LNHDA and CDR2 SQIVND (reference sequence). Trimming cost V 5 bases and J 0 bases; bases outside gene matches: 11. The CDR3 DNA is TGTGCCAGTAGTCTCCGGACAGGGCCCGGCGTGAACACTGAAGCTTTCTTT. It encodes CASSLRTGPGVNTEAFF.

This clone was detected only once. CDR3 sequence: CASSLVQAPGNTIYF. DNA of the CDR3: TGTGCCAGCAGCTTGGTCCAGGCGCCTGGAAACACCATATATTTT. This chain joins TRBV5-6 and TRBJ1-3; D remains unclear. Germline-derived CDR1 and CDR2 are SGHDT and YYEEEE. The CDR3 extends over 15 amino acids. V gave up 0 bases and J gave up 2 bases, with 9 bases separating them.

As DNA, the CDR3 is TGCGCCAGCAGCTTGGCCTTGGACAGGCCCGCGGGGGGGGCCAACGTCCTGACTTTC. Its translation: CASSLALDRPAGGANVLTF. The rearrangement joins TRBV5-1 to TRBJ2-6; maybe TRBD1 (7 bases). V was shortened by 0 bases and J by 4 bases, with 20 bases between the two germline ends. This CDR3 has 19 amino acids. The germline CDR1 and CDR2 sequences are SGHRS and YFSETQ.

The chain uses TRBV5-1 and TRBJ2-4; 11 nucleotides agree with TRBD1. V shed 0 bases, J shed 9 bases, and the junction held 5 bases outside the gene matches. The CDR3 is made up of 15 amino acids. Germline V gene lookup returns CDR1 SGHRS and CDR2 YFSETQ. The DNA for the CDR3 is TGCGCCAGCAGCTTGGCTGGACAGGGGGCGAGCATTCAGTACTTC. The encoded protein is CASSLAGQGASIQYF.

The CDR3 loop reads CASRRGQLNTEAFF. CDR3 DNA: TGTGCCAGTAGGAGGGGACAGCTGAACACTGAAGCTTTCTTT. This chain connects TRBV19 to TRBJ1-1; 7 bases map to TRBD1. This CDR3 spans 14 amino acids. The ends lost 6 bases at V and 0 bases at J; junction bases unmatched: 4. Germline CDR1 LNHDA, CDR2 SQIVND (reference sequence).

This chain uses TRBV12-2 with TRBJ2-1. TRBV12-2 is assigned pseudogene status. The length of the CDR3 is 17 residues. CDR3 region: CASRLGTPTKTYNEQFF. The CDR3 nucleotides are TGTGCAAGTCGCTTAGGAACACCGACCAAAACCTACAATGAGCAGTTCTTC.

For the CDR3, the DNA is TGCGCCAGCAGCGCCGGGACAGGGCAATACAATGAGCAGTTCTTC. Amino acids: CASSAGTGQYNEQFF. The chain uses TRBV4-1 and TRBJ2-1; 9 positions match TRBD1. This CDR3 has 15 amino acids. The germline gives CDR1 MGHRA, CDR2 YSYEKL. V lost 5 bases to trimming and J lost 4 bases; unmatched junction nucleotides: 6.

J is TRBJ1-2 and V is TRBV5-1; D uncertain. The CDR3 totals 14 residues. V was pared by 4 bases and J by 4 bases, with 14 bases between. Looked up from germline, CDR1 is SGHRS and CDR2 is YFSETQ. The CDR3 sequence: CASSIRTDFYGYTF. CDR3 DNA sequence: TGCGCCAGCAGCATCCGGACGGATTTCTATGGCTACACCTTC.

The chain uses TRBV2 and TRBJ2-1; 14 bases align to TRBD2. This CDR3 is built from 15 residues. CDR1 SNHLY and CDR2 FYNNEI come from the germline V gene. The V gene end was trimmed by 7 bases and the J gene end by 5 bases; junction bases not matched to a gene: 4. The CDR3 sequence is CASKPGLAGDNEQFF. CDR3 DNA: TGTGCCAGCAAACCGGGACTAGCGGGGGACAATGAGCAGTTCTTC.

This sequence joins TRBV9 and TRBJ1-2, with D hard to call. Germline lookup yields CDR1 SGDLS and CDR2 YYNGEE. This CDR3 contains 12 residues. Trimming removed 0 bases at V and 8 bases at J, with 8 bases between. CDR3 nucleotides: TGTGCCAGCAGCGTAGGGGTAGGCGGCTACACCTTC. Translated: CASSVGVGGYTF.

V is TRBV5-1 and J is TRBJ1-5; D remains ambiguous. Germline V CDR1 and CDR2: SGHRS, YFSETQ. This CDR3 region has 12 residues. The V and J ends lost 7 bases and 2 bases respectively, with 7 bases between them. The CDR3 DNA reads TGCGCCAGCCCCTTTGGCAATCAGCCCCAGCATTTT. As protein: CASPFGNQPQHF.

The chain uses TRBV27 and TRBJ1-2; D remains ambiguous. Germline V gene lookup returns CDR1 MNHEY and CDR2 SMNVEV (reference sequence). Trimming removed 5 bases from V and 1 base from J, with 14 bases in between. The CDR3 has 15 amino acids. The CDR3 bases are TGTGCCAGCAGTACTTCCGGGATACTTAACTATGGCTACACCTTC. Translated, it gives CASSTSGILNYGYTF.

V is TRBV7-8 and J is TRBJ1-5; TRBD1 is a possible D gene (5 bases). The V gene lost 5 bases and the J gene lost 5 bases, with 10 bases spanning the gap. Germline V gene lookup returns CDR1 SGHVS and CDR2 FQNEAQ. The CDR3 sequence is 13 residues long. CDR3 nucleotides: TGTGCCAGCAGCCTGGGAGGGGATCAGCCCCAGCATTTT. Protein: CASSLGGDQPQHF.

The J gene is TRBJ2-7, the V gene TRBV7-9; perhaps TRBD1 as D (6 bases). Trimming pared 7 bases from V and 4 bases from J, leaving 11 bases between. The CDR3 is 12 amino acids. Germline CDR1 and CDR2: SEHNR and FQNEAQ (reference sequence). The chain's CDR3 is CASTGQLYEQYF. CDR3 DNA sequence: TGTGCCAGCACCGGACAGCTTTACGAGCAGTACTTC. The complete variable domain, with remaining parts taken from reference TRBV7-9 and TRBJ2-7, reads DTGVSQNPRHKITKRGQNVTFRCDPISEHNRLYWYRQTLGQGPEFLTYFQNEAQLEKSRLLSDRFSAERPKGSFSTLEIQRTEQGDSAMYLCASTGQLYEQYFGPGTRLTVT.

The chain has TRBV6-1 and TRBJ2-5, with TRBD2 identical over 11 bases. CDR1 is MNHNS, CDR2 SASEGT, per germline. This CDR3 region has 13 residues. V lost 8 bases to trimming and J lost 5 bases; unmatched junction nucleotides: 4. The CDR3, as DNA: TGTGCCAGCCTGGGACTAGCGGAGGAGACCCAGTACTTC. This gives the protein CASLGLAEETQYF.

The chain uses TRBV14 and TRBJ1-1; TRBD1 might be the D (6 bases). CDR3 size: 18 residues. The germline V gene has CDR1 SGHDN and CDR2 FVKESK. Trimming left V 0 bases short and J 4 bases short, with 21 bases between. The CDR3 DNA reads TGTGCCAGCAGCCAAGATCCTGGGGGGGGCTGGTTGAGCACTGAAGCTTTCTTT. This gives the protein CASSQDPGGGWLSTEAFF. Complete variable domain (other parts from reference TRBV14 and TRBJ1-1): EAGVTQFPSHSVIEKGQTVTLRCDPISGHDNLYWYRRVMGKEIKFLLHFVKESKQDESGMPNNRFLAERTGGTYSTLKVQPAELEDSGVYFCASSQDPGGGWLSTEAFFGQGTRLTVV.

V is TRBV5-1 and J is TRBJ1-1, with D possibly TRBD1 on 6 matching bases. The CDR3 length is 18 residues. V lost 4 bases, J lost 0 bases, and 22 bases lay in between. Per germline, CDR1 SGHRS and CDR2 YFSETQ. CDR3 region: CASSRWGGGEGLNTEAFF. CDR3 nucleotides: TGCGCCAGCAGCCGTTGGGGGGGCGGGGAGGGTCTGAACACTGAAGCTTTCTTT.

This chain joins TRBV15 and TRBJ1-6, with a weak D call TRBD1 (6 bases). Germline V gives CDR1 LNHNV, CDR2 YYDKDF (reference sequence). The V gene lost 1 base and the J gene lost 10 bases, with 14 bases spanning the gap. The CDR3 runs 15 residues. The CDR3 spells CATSRGVGARSPLHF. For the CDR3, the DNA is TGTGCCACCAGCAGAGGGGTGGGGGCGCGATCACCCCTCCACTTT.

This rearrangement joins TRBV6-5 to TRBJ1-6; a weak D match, TRBD1 (6 bases). The CDR3 totals 16 residues. In germline, CDR1 is MNHEY, CDR2 SVGAGI. The V end was cut by 0 bases, the J end by 10 bases, with 16 bases between. The CDR3 DNA reads as TGTGCCAGCAGTTACTCTCTCGCAGGGGTAGAATCACCCCTCCACTTT. This gives the protein CASSYSLAGVESPLHF.

The V gene is TRBV4-1, the J gene TRBJ2-3; TRBD2 agrees at 11 bases. This CDR3 region has 19 residues. V dropped 0 bases and J dropped 5; count of bases not matched to a gene: 13. Per germline, CDR1 MGHRA and CDR2 YSYEKL. CDR3 sequence: CASSQDSGVAGGPEDTQYF. The CDR3 DNA follows: TGCGCCAGCAGCCAAGATTCGGGAGTAGCGGGGGGGCCGGAAGATACGCAGTATTTT.

J is TRBJ2-5 and V is TRBV7-3; 7 bases are shared with TRBD1. CDR1 is SGHTA and CDR2 is FQGTGA in the germline V gene. The length of the CDR3 is 15 residues. V trimming: 1 base; J trimming: 3 bases; junction bases outside the gene matches: 5. CDR3 DNA sequence: TGTGCCAGCAGCTTAAAGACAGGGTCTAAAGAGACCCAGTACTTC. This encodes CASSLKTGSKETQYF.

This clone has only a few counts. The V call is TRBV5-1, the J call TRBJ1-6; no clear D. V was shortened by 2 bases and J by 0 bases, with 9 bases between the two germline ends. The CDR3 covers 16 residues. Germline assignment: CDR1 SGHRS and CDR2 YFSETQ. The CDR3 DNA reads TGCGCCAGCAGCTTAGAGACTAGCTCCTATAATTCACCCCTCCACTTT. Its protein is CASSLETSSYNSPLHF. Filled out from reference TRBV5-1 and TRBJ1-6, the complete variable domain reads KAGVTQTPRYLIKTRGQQVTLSCSPISGHRSVSWYQQTPGQGLQFLFEYFSETQRNKGNFPGRFSGRQFSNSRSEMNVSTLELGDSALYLCASSLETSSYNSPLHFGNGTRLTVT.

V gene TRBV5-1 combines with J gene TRBJ2-7; 9 nucleotides match TRBD2. CDR3 size: 16 residues. Trimming cost V 4 bases and J 5 bases; bases outside gene matches: 13. Germline CDR1 reads SGHRS; CDR2 reads YFSETQ. This chain's CDR3 is CASSQGLALPAHEQYF. CDR3 bases: TGCGCCAGCAGCCAGGGACTAGCTCTTCCCGCTCACGAGCAGTACTTC.

The chain's CDR3 is CASSFSTGTGDTEAFF. For the CDR3, the DNA is TGTGCCAGCAGCTTTTCCACCGGGACAGGGGACACTGAAGCTTTCTTT. The V call is TRBV28, the J call TRBJ1-1; 10 bases line up with TRBD1. The CDR3 covers 16 residues. With V trimmed by 6 bases and J by 3 bases, 10 bases remained unmatched. Looked up from germline, CDR1 is MDHEN and CDR2 is SYDVKM.

The genes are TRBV4-2 and TRBJ1-1; D gene ambiguous. CDR1 and CDR2 (germline): LGHNA, YNFKEQ. V was trimmed by 0 bases and J by 5 bases, leaving 7 bases between them. The CDR3 has 13 amino acids. In nucleotides, the CDR3 is TGTGCCAGCAGCCAAGATTGGAGGACTGAAGCTTTCTTT. This translates into CASSQDWRTEAFF.

CDR3 in DNA: TGTGCCATCAGTGAACTCGAGAGGGGAAGACAGGGGGCAAACTATGGCTACACCTTC. This gives the protein CAISELERGRQGANYGYTF. This rearrangement joins TRBV10-3 to TRBJ1-2; 10 nucleotides line up with TRBD1. The V gene end was trimmed by 3 bases and the J gene end by 2 bases; junction bases not matched to a gene: 15. The CDR3 extends over 19 amino acids. Per germline, CDR1 ENHRY and CDR2 SYGVKD.